One and the same sample provided the 24 T cell receptor beta chains below, sequenced in a study of T cell changes during pregnancy in multiple sclerosis. Data came from immunoSEQ multiplex PCR; TCRdb stores just in-frame clones and leaves some out. The sample consists of under 85,000 clones, around 94% of them appearing once. Sequenced material: peripheral blood, taken in the third trimester of pregnancy. The source is a female donor with multiple sclerosis, enrolled in a pregnancy study.

Concerning this clone: Compared with germline, one end of the junction differs, possibly owing to a read error. This chain links TRBV7-8 with TRBJ2-1, with 12 bases that match TRBD2. The CDR3 is made up of 14 amino acids. Looked up from germline, CDR1 is SGHVS and CDR2 is FQNEAQ. CDR3 in amino acids: CASSLAGGMNEQFF. In nucleotides, the CDR3 is TGTGCCAGCAGCCTAGCGGGGGGGATGAATGAGCAGTTCTTC.

The J gene is TRBJ2-3, the V gene TRBV2; 8 nucleotides agree with TRBD2. The CDR3 runs 14 residues. Germline loops: CDR1 SNHLY, CDR2 FYNNEI. The ends lost 3 bases at V and 4 bases at J; junction bases unmatched: 3. The CDR3 sequence: CASSDRGGADTQYF. DNA of the CDR3: TGTGCCAGCAGTGATCGGGGGGGCGCAGATACGCAGTATTTT. The whole variable domain, remainder taken from reference TRBV2 and TRBJ2-3, is EPEVTQTPSHQVTQMGQEVILRCVPISNHLYFYWYRQILGQKVEFLVSFYNNEISEKSEIFDDQFSVERPDGSNFTLKIRSTKLEDSAMYFCASSDRGGADTQYFGPGTRLTVL.

The V and J genes are TRBV18 and TRBJ2-1; a weak D match, TRBD2 (6 bases). Germline assignment: CDR1 KGHSH and CDR2 LQKENI. Trimming stripped 6 bases from V and 0 bases from J, with 6 bases between. This CDR3 has 13 amino acids. Written as DNA, the CDR3 is TGTGCCAGCTCGGGGGGCTCCTACAATGAGCAGTTCTTC. It is translated as CASSGGSYNEQFF.

V is TRBV5-1 and J is TRBJ1-2; 8 positions match TRBD1. The length of the CDR3 is 17 residues. Germline V gives CDR1 SGHRS, CDR2 YFSETQ. V was pared by 0 bases and J by 5 bases, with 12 bases of the junction left unmatched. The CDR3 bases are TGCGCCAGCAGCTTGGATGGTGCAGGGGGCGAAAGATATGGCTACACCTTC. It translates to CASSLDGAGGERYGYTF.

The J gene is TRBJ2-5, the V gene TRBV6-6, with 8 nucleotides matching TRBD1. With V trimmed by 2 bases and J by 4 bases, 6 bases remained unmatched. This CDR3 is built from 15 residues. The germline V gene encodes CDR1 MNHNY and CDR2 SVGAGI (reference sequence). This CDR3 is CASSYDRGGGETQYF. The CDR3 DNA reads as TGTGCCAGCAGTTACGACAGGGGAGGCGGAGAGACCCAGTACTTC.

This clone appeared once. V and J are TRBV6-6 and TRBJ1-3; TRBD1 agrees at 8 bases. The CDR3 contains 15 residues. From germline, CDR1 is MNHNY and CDR2 SVGAGI (reference sequence). V was clipped by 5 bases and J by 5 bases; unmatched bases: 8. The CDR3, as DNA: TGTGCCAGCAGTGCCTATCAGGGGGCCCGAAACACCATATATTTT. Translated, it gives CASSAYQGARNTIYF.

The chain couples TRBV7-9 to TRBJ2-3, with 9 bases fitting TRBD2. V lost 2 bases, J lost 4 bases, and 4 bases stayed unmatched. This CDR3 has 15 amino acids. Germline CDR1 reads SEHNR; CDR2 reads FQNEAQ (reference sequence). The CDR3 sequence: CASSLSGGNPDTQYF. CDR3 bases: TGTGCCAGCAGCTTAAGCGGGGGGAACCCAGATACGCAGTATTTT.

This clone was recorded a few times. The chain carries TRBV6-5 and TRBJ1-3, with TRBD1 as a possible D gene (6 bases). The CDR3 loop spans 16 amino acids. Germline V gene lookup returns CDR1 MNHEY and CDR2 SVGAGI. Trimming removed 4 bases at V and 2 bases at J, with 15 bases between. CDR3 amino acids: CASSSRDRIAGNTIYF. CDR3 in DNA: TGTGCCAGCAGTTCAAGAGACAGGATAGCTGGAAACACCATATATTTT.

This chain joins TRBV19 and TRBJ1-4; 7 positions agree with TRBD1. This CDR3 contains 15 residues. CDR1 is LNHDA and CDR2 is SQIVND in the germline V gene (reference sequence). Trimming took 1 base from V and 5 from J; bases not matched to a gene: 4. The CDR3 sequence: CASSIGQGWNEKLFF. The CDR3 coding sequence is TGTGCCAGTAGTATAGGACAGGGTTGGAATGAAAAACTGTTTTTT.

The rearrangement joins TRBV4-3 to TRBJ1-2; D may be TRBD1 (5 bases). In germline, CDR1 is LGHNA, CDR2 YSLEER. Trimming cost V 0 bases and J 8 bases, with 13 bases left between them. The CDR3 has 14 residues. For the CDR3, the DNA is TGCGCCAGCAGCCAAGATGGCGGGGGAGCGGGCTACACCTTC. Protein sequence: CASSQDGGGAGYTF.

To note about this clone: One end of the junction does not line up with germline, which may come from a read error. At the DNA level, this CDR3 is encoded by other sequences in the same sample as well. The rearrangement links TRBV6-1 to TRBJ2-6; 12 nucleotides agree with TRBD1. This CDR3 is 17 amino acids long. Germline V gene data show CDR1 as MNHNS and CDR2 as SASEGT. The CDR3 region has the DNA TGTGCCAGCAGTGCGGGACAGGGGGCGACAGGGGCCAATGTCCTGACTTTC. Its translation is CASSAGQGATGANVLTF.

This clone was seen only once. The rearrangement uses TRBV4-3 and TRBJ2-7; TRBD2 agrees at 14 bases. The V gene end was trimmed by 0 bases and the J gene end by 7 bases; junction bases not matched to a gene: 11. This CDR3 has 18 residues. The germline V gene has CDR1 LGHNA and CDR2 YSLEER. CDR3 nucleotides: TGCGCCAGCAGCCAAGACGTGCCGACTAGCGGGGGGGCAGGGGAGCAGTACTTC. This gives the protein CASSQDVPTSGGAGEQYF.

The chain joins TRBV12-2 to TRBJ2-7; the table's D call of TRBD2 was not tested on the DNA. TRBV12-2 is labeled a pseudogene. This CDR3 spans 21 amino acids. The CDR3 spells CASRPPFHGLAGVYRRGEQYF. The CDR3 nucleotides are TGTGCAAGTCGCCCCCCTTTCCATGGACTAGCGGGGGTTTATAGGAGGGGAGAGCAGTACTTC.

The chain links TRBV4-3 to TRBJ1-4, with TRBD1 as a possible D gene (6 bases). CDR3 length: 17 residues. V lost 0 bases to trimming and J lost 6 bases, with 17 bases between them. Looked up from germline, CDR1 is LGHNA and CDR2 is YSLEER. The CDR3 sequence: CASSQDRFTGFDEKLFF. CDR3 coding DNA: TGCGCCAGCAGCCAAGATAGGTTTACAGGGTTTGATGAAAAACTGTTTTTT.

V and J are TRBV2 and TRBJ2-1; TRBD2 is a possible D gene (5 bases). Deletions cut 5 bases from V and 5 bases from J, with 16 bases between. This CDR3 comprises 15 residues. Germline V gives CDR1 SNHLY, CDR2 FYNNEI. The CDR3 loop reads CASSRPSRGNNEQFF. CDR3 coding DNA: TGTGCCAGCAGTCGGCCTAGCCGGGGAAACAATGAGCAGTTCTTC.

The rearrangement uses TRBV7-3 and TRBJ2-2; 9 bases fit TRBD1. This CDR3 contains 13 residues. The V gene's germline CDR1 is SGHTA and CDR2 FQGTGA. Unmatched junction bases numbered 6, after V lost 8 bases and J lost 8 bases. The CDR3: CASGLQGAGELFF. In DNA form, the CDR3 reads TGTGCCAGCGGACTACAGGGGGCTGGGGAGCTGTTTTTT.

The chain employs TRBV7-9 and TRBJ1-1; tentatively, D is TRBD1 (6 bases). The CDR3 length is 16 residues. Germline V lookup: CDR1 SEHNR, CDR2 FQNEAQ (reference sequence). V lost 4 bases, J lost 4 bases, and 19 bases lay in between. The CDR3 DNA sequence: TGTGCCAGCAGCTCCGGGTACAGGGATTTGGGCACTGAAGCTTTCTTT. Its translation is CASSSGYRDLGTEAFF.

The genes are TRBV7-2 and TRBJ2-7, with TRBD1 matching over 8 bases. This CDR3 contains 13 residues. V lost 8 bases and J lost 3; bases outside the gene matches: 6. Germline V gives CDR1 SGHTA, CDR2 FQGNSA. The CDR3 DNA reads as TGTGCCAGCGGACAGGGCTCCCTCTACGAGCAGTACTTC. Translating it yields CASGQGSLYEQYF.

The chain combines TRBV27 with TRBJ2-2; possible D gene TRBD1, 7 bases. CDR1 and CDR2 from the germline V gene are MNHEY and SMNVEV (reference sequence). V was trimmed by 11 bases and J by 3 bases, leaving 16 bases between them. The CDR3 is 14 residues long. CDR3 DNA sequence: TGTGCCGTGGGCGACAGGGAGGACACCGGGGAGCTGTTTTTT. Translating gives CAVGDREDTGELFF.

This clone was counted between two and nine times. At one boundary the junction diverges from the germline segment, which might be a read error. This chain connects TRBV6-1 to TRBJ2-4; 8 bases align to TRBD1. The CDR3 runs to 16 residues. CDR1 and CDR2 (germline): MNHNS, SASEGT. The CDR3: CASREAGGTAKNIQYF. For the CDR3, the DNA is TGTGCCAGCAGGGAAGCAGGGGGCACAGCCAAAAACATTCAGTACTTC.

This chain uses TRBV11-2 with TRBJ2-7; 9 bases agree with TRBD1. J was trimmed by 5 bases and V by 5 bases; bases with no gene match: 10. The germline CDR1 and CDR2 sequences are SGHAT and FQNNGV. CDR3 size: 15 residues. CDR3 protein: CASSATGQGFDEQYF. The CDR3 coding sequence is TGTGCCAGCAGCGCTACCGGACAGGGGTTCGACGAGCAGTACTTC.

The rearrangement joins TRBV13 to TRBJ2-7; TRBD1 agrees at 8 bases. CDR1 and CDR2 (germline): PRHDT, FYEKMQ (reference sequence). The CDR3 contains 14 residues. V lost 5 bases, J lost 5 bases, and 8 bases stayed unmatched. CDR3 in DNA: TGTGCCAGCAGCCGACAGGGGAAAGCGGACGAGCAGTACTTC. Amino acids: CASSRQGKADEQYF.

The rearrangement links TRBV18 to TRBJ2-2, with D possibly matching TRBD2 (5 bases). Trimming pared 2 bases from V and 5 bases from J, leaving 9 bases between. CDR1 and CDR2 (germline): KGHSH, LQKENI. CDR3 length: 14 residues. CDR3 sequence (DNA): TGTGCCAGCTCACCAAGTAGGGAGACCGGGGAGCTGTTTTTT. The encoded protein is CASSPSRETGELFF.

This clone was counted a few times. V and J are TRBV6-1 and TRBJ2-1, with 7 nucleotides matching TRBD2. CDR1 is MNHNS, CDR2 SASEGT, per germline. The CDR3 has 15 amino acids. Germline trimming cut 5 bases from V and 4 bases from J; bases unmatched to any gene: 8. DNA for the CDR3: TGTGCCAGCAGTCCCGTGGGGGGGGAATACAATGAGCAGTTCTTC. Translating gives CASSPVGGEYNEQFF.